The rows below give T cell receptor beta chains drawn from one sample of a study of cytomegalovirus exposure and HLA in healthy donors. Produced via immunoSEQ multiplex PCR; TCRdb's table is partial and in-frame only. Of some 150,000 clones detected, roughly 83% appear once; the ten largest clones hold 1.5% to 1.9%. The sample comprised PBMCs. The receptors were gathered from a man in his forties in good health and CMV-seronegative. The CDR3 runs from the conserved cysteine through the conserved F or W. A D gene is named only where the DNA matches it firmly. Where a row states a size, it is once, few, many or the class of an expanded clone; other rows omit it.

D gene: .; clone size: .; V gene: TRBV5-1; J gene: TRBJ1-5; CDR3 DNA: TGCGCCAGCAGCTTGGAAGGACAGTCCAATCAGCCCCAGCATTTT; CDR3 protein: CASSLEGQSNQPQHF
D gene: TRBD1; clone size: .; V gene: TRBV10-1; J gene: TRBJ2-3; CDR3 DNA: TGCGCCAGCAGTGAGGGCAGGGGGCCTAGCACAGATACGCAGTATTTT; CDR3 protein: CASSEGRGPSTDTQYF
D gene: .; clone size: .; V gene: TRBV5-4; J gene: TRBJ1-6; CDR3 DNA: TGTGCCAGCAGCTCTAGGACACCTTTTAATTCACCCCTCCACTTT; CDR3 protein: CASSSRTPFNSPLHF
D gene: .; clone size: .; V gene: TRBV7-2; J gene: TRBJ1-6; CDR3 DNA: TGTGCCAGCAGCCGAGGCCGAGAATTCAATTATAATTCACCCCTCCACTTT; CDR3 protein: CASSRGREFNYNSPLHF
D gene: .; clone size: .; V gene: TRBV4-3; J gene: TRBJ2-7; CDR3 DNA: TGCGCCAGCAGCCAAGAAGCACGAAGCTCCTACGAGCAGTACTTC; CDR3 protein: CASSQEARSSYEQYF
D gene: .; clone size: once; V gene: TRBV15; J gene: TRBJ2-2; CDR3 DNA: TGTGCCACCAGTGGGAGACAGGGACTTGGCGGGGAGCTGTTTTTT; CDR3 protein: CATSGRQGLGGELFF
D gene: TRBD2; clone size: .; V gene: TRBV4-2; J gene: TRBJ2-5; CDR3 DNA: TGTGCCAGCAGCCAGGTTCGGGGGACTAGCGGGGGGAACCAAGAGACCCAGTACTTC; CDR3 protein: CASSQVRGTSGGNQETQYF
D gene: TRBD1; clone size: .; V gene: TRBV6-5; J gene: TRBJ1-2; CDR3 DNA: TGTGCCAGCAGTTACGGGGGGACAGGTGGCTACACCTTC; CDR3 protein: CASSYGGTGGYTF
D gene: .; clone size: .; V gene: TRBV6-6; J gene: TRBJ2-7; CDR3 DNA: TGTGCCAGCAGTCCGGGAGACTACGAGCAGTACTTC; CDR3 protein: CASSPGDYEQYF
D gene: .; clone size: .; V gene: TRBV11-2; J gene: TRBJ1-3; CDR3 DNA: TGTGCCAGCAGCTTAGCAGGGGCCAGCTCTGGAAACACCATATATTTT; CDR3 protein: CASSLAGASSGNTIYF
D gene: .; clone size: .; V gene: TRBV11-2; J gene: TRBJ1-2; CDR3 DNA: TGTGCCAGCAGCTCAGAGGCGGCTGGCTACACCTTC; CDR3 protein: CASSSEAAGYTF
D gene: .; clone size: .; V gene: TRBV7-6; J gene: TRBJ1-6; CDR3 DNA: TGTGCCAGCGCCCCGGGGTCAAATTCACCCCTCCACTTT; CDR3 protein: CASAPGSNSPLHF
D gene: TRBD2; clone size: .; V gene: TRBV4-1; J gene: TRBJ2-2; CDR3 DNA: TGCGCCAGCAGCCAATCACTAGCGGGAGAAATCGGGGAGCTGTTTTTT; CDR3 protein: CASSQSLAGEIGELFF
D gene: TRBD1; clone size: few; V gene: TRBV10-3; J gene: TRBJ2-7; CDR3 DNA: TGTGCCATCAGTGACCTGACAGGGGCCAACGAGCAGTACTTC; CDR3 protein: CAISDLTGANEQYF
D gene: TRBD1; clone size: .; V gene: TRBV18; J gene: TRBJ2-3; CDR3 DNA: TGTGCCAGCTCACGGGACAGGGAAGGGACAGATACGCAGTATTTT; CDR3 protein: CASSRDREGTDTQYF
D gene: .; clone size: .; V gene: TRBV10-3; J gene: TRBJ1-2; CDR3 DNA: TGTGCCATCAATACCGGACAGCCTGCTAACTATGGCTACACCTTC; CDR3 protein: CAINTGQPANYGYTF
D gene: .; clone size: once; V gene: TRBV27; J gene: TRBJ1-6; CDR3 DNA: TGTGCCAGCAGTTTTAATAGTTCACCCCTCCACTTT; CDR3 protein: CASSFNSSPLHF
D gene: TRBD1; clone size: .; V gene: TRBV2; J gene: TRBJ2-2; CDR3 DNA: TGTGCCAGCAGATGGGACAGGGACACCGGGGAGCTGTTTTTT; CDR3 protein: CASRWDRDTGELFF
D gene: .; clone size: .; V gene: TRBV28; J gene: TRBJ1-5; CDR3 DNA: TGTGCCAGCAGATATACTCAGGGGATGGTTAGCAATCAGCCCCAGCATTTT; CDR3 protein: CASRYTQGMVSNQPQHF
D gene: .; clone size: .; V gene: TRBV12-5; J gene: TRBJ1-3; CDR3 DNA: TGTGCTAGTGGTTTGTTTACAGCGGGTGGAAACACCATATATTTT; CDR3 protein: CASGLFTAGGNTIYF
D gene: .; clone size: .; V gene: TRBV27; J gene: TRBJ2-7; CDR3 DNA: TGTGCCAGCAGTTTAAGGGCAGGGGGGTTTTACGAGCAGTACTTC; CDR3 protein: CASSLRAGGFYEQYF
D gene: .; clone size: .; V gene: TRBV4-1; J gene: TRBJ1-5; CDR3 DNA: TGCGCCAGCAGCCAGGCAGCAGGCGGCAATCAGCCCCAGCATTTT; CDR3 protein: CASSQAAGGNQPQHF
D gene: .; clone size: .; V gene: TRBV27; J gene: TRBJ1-2; CDR3 DNA: TGTGCCAGCGCTAGTCAAACGGGAGGGGATGGCTACACCTTC; CDR3 protein: CASASQTGGDGYTF
D gene: TRBD1; clone size: .; V gene: TRBV19; J gene: TRBJ2-1; CDR3 DNA: TGTGCCAGTAGCGAACAGGGGAGCTCCTACAATGAGCAGTTCTTC; CDR3 protein: CASSEQGSSYNEQFF
D gene: TRBD1; clone size: .; V gene: TRBV7-2; J gene: TRBJ2-7; CDR3 DNA: TGTGCCAGCAGCTCCGGGACAGGAGGTTTCTACGAGCAGTACTTC; CDR3 protein: CASSSGTGGFYEQYF
D gene: TRBD1; clone size: .; V gene: TRBV11-2; J gene: TRBJ2-1; CDR3 DNA: TGTGCCAGCAGCTTACAGGGGGTTAGCAATGAGCAGTTCTTC; CDR3 protein: CASSLQGVSNEQFF
D gene: .; clone size: .; V gene: TRBV7-9; J gene: TRBJ1-2; CDR3 DNA: TGTGCCAGCAGCTTAATTCAGGGATATGGCTACACCTTC; CDR3 protein: CASSLIQGYGYTF
D gene: .; clone size: .; V gene: TRBV10-3; J gene: TRBJ2-7; CDR3 DNA: TGTGCCATCAGTGAGTCGAGAGGGTACGAGCAGTACTTC; CDR3 protein: CAISESRGYEQYF
D gene: TRBD1; clone size: few; V gene: TRBV29-1; J gene: TRBJ1-1; CDR3 DNA: TGCAGCGTTGGGGACAGAGGCACTGAAGCTTTCTTT; CDR3 protein: CSVGDRGTEAFF
D gene: TRBD1; clone size: .; V gene: TRBV5-4; J gene: TRBJ2-7; CDR3 DNA: TGTGCCAGCAGCCGACCCCACCGGGGGACAGGGACTTACTCCTACGAGCAGTACTTC; CDR3 protein: CASSRPHRGTGTYSYEQYF
D gene: .; clone size: .; V gene: TRBV18; J gene: TRBJ2-6; CDR3 DNA: TGTGCCAGCTCACCATCACAGAAGTCTGGGGCCAACGTCCTGACTTTC; CDR3 protein: CASSPSQKSGANVLTF
D gene: TRBD1; clone size: .; V gene: TRBV19; J gene: TRBJ1-2; CDR3 DNA: TGTGCCAGTAGTTCGACAGGGCCCTATGGCTACACCTTC; CDR3 protein: CASSSTGPYGYTF
D gene: .; clone size: .; V gene: TRBV4-3; J gene: TRBJ2-3; CDR3 DNA: TGCGCCAGCAGCCAAGGTTCGAGTTTGTCGCGCACAGATACGCAGTATTTT; CDR3 protein: CASSQGSSLSRTDTQYF
D gene: TRBD2; clone size: .; V gene: TRBV7-2; J gene: TRBJ2-7; CDR3 DNA: TGTGCCAGCAGCTTAGCAGCGGGAGGCTACGAGCAGTACTTC; CDR3 protein: CASSLAAGGYEQYF
D gene: .; clone size: .; V gene: TRBV9; J gene: TRBJ2-7; CDR3 DNA: TGTGCCAGCAGCGTAGCTGAGCTAGGTGCAAACGAGCAGTACTTC; CDR3 protein: CASSVAELGANEQYF
D gene: TRBD1; clone size: .; V gene: TRBV19; J gene: TRBJ1-1; CDR3 DNA: TGTGCCAGTAGTACAGGGGGCAGGAACACTGAAGCTTTCTTT; CDR3 protein: CASSTGGRNTEAFF
D gene: .; clone size: .; V gene: TRBV6-6; J gene: TRBJ1-2; CDR3 DNA: TGTGCCGGTGCTCCGGGGTTTTCCAACTATGGCTACACCTTC; CDR3 protein: CAGAPGFSNYGYTF
D gene: .; clone size: .; V gene: TRBV7-9; J gene: TRBJ2-7; CDR3 DNA: TGTGCCAGCAGCTCAGGACAGTTATCTTACGAGCAGTACTTC; CDR3 protein: CASSSGQLSYEQYF
D gene: .; clone size: .; V gene: TRBV9; J gene: TRBJ2-3; CDR3 DNA: TGTGCCAGCAGCCCGAGCGCTGGAGATACGCAGTATTTT; CDR3 protein: CASSPSAGDTQYF
D gene: TRBD2; clone size: once; V gene: TRBV19; J gene: TRBJ2-1; CDR3 DNA: TGTGCCAGTAGTATCGGACTAGCGGCCACCGAGCAGTTCTTC; CDR3 protein: CASSIGLAATEQFF
D gene: TRBD2; clone size: .; V gene: TRBV5-4; J gene: TRBJ2-3; CDR3 DNA: TGTGCCAGCAGCTTGGCCACTAGCGGGGGAACAGATACGCAGTATTTT; CDR3 protein: CASSLATSGGTDTQYF
D gene: .; clone size: .; V gene: TRBV29-1; J gene: TRBJ2-1; CDR3 DNA: TGCAGCTTCAACTCAGGGGACGACAACTACAATGAGCAGTTCTTC; CDR3 protein: CSFNSGDDNYNEQFF
D gene: TRBD2; clone size: .; V gene: TRBV4-3; J gene: TRBJ2-5; CDR3 DNA: TGCGCCAGCAGCCAAGAGTTGAAGACTAGCGGGGGGCCGTACCAAGAGACCCAGTACTTC; CDR3 protein: CASSQELKTSGGPYQETQYF
D gene: .; clone size: .; V gene: TRBV5-1; J gene: TRBJ2-2; CDR3 DNA: TGCGCCAGCAGCTGGACAGCGAACACCGGGGAGCTGTTTTTT; CDR3 protein: CASSWTANTGELFF
D gene: .; clone size: .; V gene: TRBV6-4; J gene: TRBJ1-6; CDR3 DNA: TGTGCCAGCAGAAACAGGGAGGGACCCTATAATTCACCCCTCCACTTT; CDR3 protein: CASRNREGPYNSPLHF